The subject of this entry is one T cell receptor beta chain. These data come from a study of T cell changes during pregnancy in multiple sclerosis. CDR3 length: 15 amino acids. Germline assignment: CDR1 MNHEY and CDR2 SMNVEV (reference sequence). V shed 7 bases and J 4 bases; nucleotides not matched to a gene: 7. Some clones are missing from TCRdb's copy, which holds only in-frame ones; the method was immunoSEQ multiplex PCR. Seen here are 35,000 to 50,000 clones, roughly 87% observed once, and the top ten hold about 0.6%. Material: CD4+ T cells from peripheral blood mononuclear cells, obtained in the first trimester of pregnancy. The TCR sequence derives from a female donor with multiple sclerosis, enrolled in a pregnancy study. The chain joins TRBV27 to TRBJ2-3, with 11 bases fitting TRBD2. The CDR3 nucleotides read TGTGCCAGCACCCTCGTAGCGGGAGGGGCAGATACGCAGTATTTT. Encoded protein: CASTLVAGGADTQYF.